This T cell receptor beta chain was observed in a study of T cell responses to AZD1222 COVID-19 vaccine. Study at large: Second doses at about 4 or about 12 weeks were pooled.

The CDR3 sequence is 13 residues long. The germline V and J ends were trimmed by 2 bases and 3 bases, with 8 bases remaining between them. The assay was immunoSEQ multiplex PCR, and TCRdb's table has in-frame clones only and misses some. Of 120,000 or so clones listed, 70% to 90% are singletons. Concerning this clone: Its antigen remains unidentified.

Study-level findings and limits: Spike-specific TCR breadth and depth went up after people got two AZD1222 doses.

The sample was peripheral blood, taken on day 0 of AZD1222 vaccination. The chain uses TRBV12-3 or TRBV12-4 and TRBJ2-7; D is unclear. This sequence was found in an adult in good health. Here the CDR3 DNA reads TGTGCCAGCAGTTTAATGCGGCTCTACGAGCAGTACTTC. It yields the protein CASSLMRLYEQYF.